The 20 T cell receptor beta chains in this list originate from one sample, sequenced in a study of beta chain features in type 1 diabetes. Isolated RNA was reverse transcribed in full, so expressed TCRB transcripts were sequenced. Data came from immunoSEQ multiplex PCR; TCRdb stores just in-frame clones and leaves some out. The sample lists roughly 240,000 clones, around an eighth occurring once. Sequenced sample: naive CD4+ T cells from blood. These receptors were taken from a middle-aged woman in good health.

Only a few counts were recorded for this clone. This sequence joins TRBV19 and TRBJ1-1; 7 positions match TRBD1. The germline V gene has CDR1 LNHDA and CDR2 SQIVND (reference sequence). CDR3 length equals 12 residues. V dropped 3 bases and J dropped 9; count of bases not matched to a gene: 4. Here the CDR3 reads CASSIIRGQAFF. The CDR3 nucleotides read TGTGCCAGTAGTATCATAAGGGGGCAAGCTTTCTTT.

This clone was counted between two and nine times. This rearrangement joins TRBV5-1 to TRBJ2-7; 7 bases map to TRBD1. The CDR3 consists of 15 residues. Germline trimming cut 4 bases from V and 2 bases from J; bases unmatched to any gene: 9. Germline-derived CDR1 and CDR2 are SGHRS and YFSETQ. The CDR3 nucleotides are TGCGCCAGCAGCGACCCCCGCCAGGGGGCCTACGAGCAGTACTTC. It encodes CASSDPRQGAYEQYF.

The gene calls are TRBV7-2 and TRBJ1-1; 9 bases match TRBD1. J gave up 0 bases and V 8 bases, and 7 bases lay outside the gene matches. The germline gives CDR1 SGHTA, CDR2 FQGNSA. This CDR3 region has 15 residues. Here the CDR3 DNA reads TGTGCCAGCGGCATACAGGGGGCCGTGAACACTGAAGCTTTCTTT. This gives the protein CASGIQGAVNTEAFF.

This clone was picked up a small number of times. The chain couples TRBV2 to TRBJ1-1; 8 bases are a match to TRBD1. The junction had 2 bases not matched to a gene; V was cut back by 8 bases and J by 6 bases. The CDR3 extends over 11 amino acids. The germline V gene has CDR1 SNHLY and CDR2 FYNNEI. CDR3 sequence (DNA): TGTGCCAGCCAGGGACAGGCTGAAGCTTTCTTT. This sequence encodes CASQGQAEAFF.

This clone was counted between two and nine times. The rearrangement links TRBV9 to TRBJ1-5; the match to TRBD1 covers 7 bases. The germline CDR1 and CDR2 sequences are SGDLS and YYNGEE. With V trimmed by 4 bases and J by 5 bases, 6 bases remained unmatched. The CDR3 covers 14 residues. CDR3 sequence: CASSQDTGDQPQHF. The CDR3 DNA follows: TGTGCCAGCAGCCAAGACACAGGGGATCAGCCCCAGCATTTT.

This chain connects TRBV7-2 to TRBJ2-6; 7 bases are shared with TRBD2. From germline, CDR1 is SGHTA and CDR2 FQGNSA. V shed 5 bases and J 2 bases; nucleotides not matched to a gene: 9. CDR3 length equals 17 residues. The CDR3 loop is CASSPTLTSAGANVLTF. CDR3 sequence (DNA): TGTGCCAGCAGCCCCACTCTAACTAGCGCTGGGGCCAACGTCCTGACTTTC.

The chain employs TRBV4-2 and TRBJ1-2; D not resolved. The CDR3 length is 18 residues. Germline V gene sequence: CDR1 LGHNA, CDR2 YNFKEQ. Trimming removed 0 bases at V and 1 base at J, with 18 bases between. The CDR3 nucleotides read TGTGCCAGCAGCCAAGATACGGCAGGCTCTTCACTTAACTATGGCTACACCTTC. Protein sequence: CASSQDTAGSSLNYGYTF.

The chain is built from TRBV10-3 and TRBJ2-7; perhaps TRBD1 as D (5 bases). Trimming removed 10 bases at V and 3 bases at J, with 13 bases between. Germline V CDR1 and CDR2: ENHRY, SYGVKD. CDR3 size: 12 residues. The CDR3 here is CATGRQGYEQYF. The DNA for the CDR3 is TGTGCCACAGGACGCCAGGGCTACGAGCAGTACTTC.

This clone was seen only a few times. V usage is TRBV9 and J usage is TRBJ2-5; D remains unclear. Germline CDR1 and CDR2: SGDLS and YYNGEE. The CDR3 is 15 amino acids. Trimming left V 3 bases short and J 1 base short, with 13 bases between. CDR3 sequence: CASSEKVGVQETQYF. The CDR3 nucleotides are TGTGCCAGCAGCGAAAAAGTTGGAGTCCAAGAGACCCAGTACTTC.

This clone came up a few times. This chain links TRBV5-6 with TRBJ2-7, with D maybe TRBD1 (5 bases). CDR3 size: 13 residues. Trimming pared 5 bases from V and 3 bases from J, leaving 12 bases between. Germline values: CDR1 SGHDT, CDR2 YYEEEE. The CDR3 region has the DNA TGTGCCAGCAGTCCAAGTGACAGCTACGAGCAGTACTTC. As protein: CASSPSDSYEQYF.

This clone was counted only a few times. The chain recombines TRBV6-5 with TRBJ2-7; D perhaps matches TRBD2 (6 bases). This CDR3 spans 15 amino acids. V was trimmed by 4 bases and J by 0 bases, leaving 13 bases between them. The germline gives CDR1 MNHEY, CDR2 SVGAGI. CDR3 bases: TGTGCCAGCAGTTTTGGGGGACTGAGCTCCTACGAGCAGTACTTC. Its protein is CASSFGGLSSYEQYF.

This clone was seen ten or more times. This chain connects TRBV9 to TRBJ2-3; no clear D gene. CDR3 size: 13 residues. CDR1 and CDR2 (germline): SGDLS, YYNGEE. Trimming left V 4 bases short and J 0 bases short, with 6 bases between. This CDR3 reads CASSLTSTDTQYF. The DNA of the CDR3 is TGTGCCAGCAGCCTCACTAGCACAGATACGCAGTATTTT.

This clone occurred a few times. V is TRBV5-1 and J is TRBJ2-5, with D maybe TRBD2 (6 bases). The CDR3 spans 13 residues. The V and J ends lost 2 bases and 5 bases respectively, with 10 bases between them. From germline, CDR1 is SGHRS and CDR2 YFSETQ. This CDR3 reads CASSLGRSETQYF. CDR3 sequence (DNA): TGCGCCAGCAGCTTAGGGAGGTCGGAGACCCAGTACTTC.

This clone came up a few times. The chain recombines TRBV14 with TRBJ1-6; D perhaps matches TRBD1 (5 bases). Trimming removed 0 bases at V and 8 bases at J, with 14 bases between. This CDR3 contains 16 residues. Germline CDR1 SGHDN, CDR2 FVKESK. CDR3 in amino acids: CASSQDQGLPYSPLHF. Here the CDR3 DNA reads TGTGCCAGCAGCCAAGACCAGGGCTTGCCGTATTCACCCCTCCACTTT.

V gene TRBV10-3 combines with J gene TRBJ1-1, with TRBD1 matching over 8 bases. V was clipped by 10 bases and J by 7 bases; unmatched bases: 17. This CDR3 comprises 15 residues. Per the germline V gene, CDR1 is ENHRY and CDR2 is SYGVKD. CDR3 sequence (DNA): TGTGCCAGCTCGGGGTGGTCAGGGGGCGAGGTTGAAGCTTTCTTT. Protein sequence: CASSGWSGGEVEAFF.

The CDR3 here is CASSGGTGVTEAFF. The CDR3, as DNA: TGTGCCAGCAGTGGAGGGACAGGGGTCACTGAAGCTTTCTTT. V gene TRBV2 combines with J gene TRBJ1-1; 10 bases map to TRBD1. V was clipped by 4 bases and J by 4 bases; unmatched bases: 3. The CDR3 spans 14 residues. Germline-derived CDR1 and CDR2 are SNHLY and FYNNEI.

J is TRBJ1-2 and V is TRBV29-1, with D perhaps TRBD1 (5 bases). The germline V and J ends were trimmed by 4 bases and 4 bases, with 22 bases remaining between them. In germline, CDR1 is SQVTM, CDR2 ANQGSEA. The CDR3 is made up of 16 amino acids. CDR3 amino acids: CSVGGLATTARYGYTF. CDR3 bases: TGCAGCGTTGGAGGTTTGGCAACGACAGCGCGCTATGGCTACACCTTC.

This clone turned up a few times. This chain joins TRBV9 and TRBJ1-1; 8 bases align to TRBD1. This CDR3 region has 16 residues. In germline, CDR1 is SGDLS, CDR2 YYNGEE. The V and J ends lost 2 bases and 4 bases, in that order; junction bases with no gene match: 10. The CDR3 loop reads CASSVAQGAGSTEAFF. The CDR3 DNA is TGTGCCAGCAGCGTGGCCCAGGGGGCCGGCAGCACTGAAGCTTTCTTT.

V gene TRBV2 combines with J gene TRBJ1-3, with a possible D match to TRBD1 (5 bases). The V gene's germline CDR1 is SNHLY and CDR2 FYNNEI. V was cut by 6 bases and J by 2 bases, with 11 bases left in between. The CDR3 has 14 residues. The CDR3 sequence is CASSEQVPGNTIYF. CDR3 coding DNA: TGTGCCAGCAGCGAACAGGTCCCTGGAAACACCATATATTTT.

This clone was seen only a few times. This CDR3 is CASSQRAGAPETQYF. DNA for the CDR3: TGTGCCAGCAGCCAACGTGCGGGGGCCCCGGAGACCCAGTACTTC. The J gene is TRBJ2-5, the V gene TRBV9, with a tentative D call TRBD2 (7 bases). The CDR3 is made up of 15 amino acids. Trimming cost V 4 bases and J 5 bases, with 18 bases left between them. Germline V gene lookup returns CDR1 SGDLS and CDR2 YYNGEE. Filled out from reference TRBV9 and TRBJ2-5, the complete variable domain reads DSGVTQTPKHLITATGQRVTLRCSPRSGDLSVYWYQQSLDQGLQFLIQYYNGEERAKGNILERFSAQQFPDLHSELNLSSLELGDSALYFCASSQRAGAPETQYFGPGTRLLVL.